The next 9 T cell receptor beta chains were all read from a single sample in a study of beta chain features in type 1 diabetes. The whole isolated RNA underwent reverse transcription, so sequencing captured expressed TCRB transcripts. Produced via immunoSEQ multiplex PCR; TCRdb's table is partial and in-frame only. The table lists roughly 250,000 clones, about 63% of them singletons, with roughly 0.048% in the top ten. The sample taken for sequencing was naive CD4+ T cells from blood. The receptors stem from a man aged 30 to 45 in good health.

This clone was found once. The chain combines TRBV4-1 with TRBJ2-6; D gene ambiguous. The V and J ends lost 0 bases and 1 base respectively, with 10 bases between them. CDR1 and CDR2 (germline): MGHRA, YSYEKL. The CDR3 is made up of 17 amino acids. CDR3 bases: TGCGCCAGCAGCCAAGAAGAGCTCACGTCTGGGGCCAACGTCCTGACTTTC. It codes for CASSQEELTSGANVLTF.

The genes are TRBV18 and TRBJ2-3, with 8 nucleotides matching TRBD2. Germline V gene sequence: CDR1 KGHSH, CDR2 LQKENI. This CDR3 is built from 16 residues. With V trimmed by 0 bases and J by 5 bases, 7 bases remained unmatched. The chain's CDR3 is CASSPPGAGAGDTQYF. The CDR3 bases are TGTGCCAGCTCACCACCGGGAGCGGGAGCTGGAGATACGCAGTATTTT.

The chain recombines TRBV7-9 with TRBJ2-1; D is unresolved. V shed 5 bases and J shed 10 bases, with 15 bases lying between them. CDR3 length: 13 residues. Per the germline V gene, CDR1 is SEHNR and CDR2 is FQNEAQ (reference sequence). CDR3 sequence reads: CASSVTVTLEQFF. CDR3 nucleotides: TGTGCCAGCAGCGTCACGGTGACCCTCGAGCAGTTCTTC.

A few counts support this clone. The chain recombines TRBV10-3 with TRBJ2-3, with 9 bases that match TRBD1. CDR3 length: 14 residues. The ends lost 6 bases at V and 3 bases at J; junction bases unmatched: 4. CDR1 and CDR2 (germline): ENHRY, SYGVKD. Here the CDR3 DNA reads TGTGCCATCAGAGCCGGACAGGGGACAGATACGCAGTATTTT. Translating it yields CAIRAGQGTDTQYF.

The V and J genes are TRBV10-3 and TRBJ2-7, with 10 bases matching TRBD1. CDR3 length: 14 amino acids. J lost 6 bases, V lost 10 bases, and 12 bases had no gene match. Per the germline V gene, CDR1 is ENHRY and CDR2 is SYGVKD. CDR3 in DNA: TGTGCCAGCAATGCCGGACAGGGGGAGGGCGAGCAGTACTTC. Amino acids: CASNAGQGEGEQYF.

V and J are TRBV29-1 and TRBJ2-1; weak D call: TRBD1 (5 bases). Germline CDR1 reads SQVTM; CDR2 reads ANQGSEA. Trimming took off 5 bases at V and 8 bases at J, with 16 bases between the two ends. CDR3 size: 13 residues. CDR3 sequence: CSVRPVQGYEQFF. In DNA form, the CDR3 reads TGCAGCGTTCGACCGGTTCAGGGCTATGAGCAGTTCTTC.

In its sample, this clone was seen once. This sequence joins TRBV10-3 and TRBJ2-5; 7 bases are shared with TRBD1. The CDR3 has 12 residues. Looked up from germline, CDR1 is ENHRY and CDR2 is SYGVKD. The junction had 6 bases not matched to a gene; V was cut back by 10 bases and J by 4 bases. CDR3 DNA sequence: TGTGCCACCCTAGACAGGGCAGAGACCCAGTACTTC. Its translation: CATLDRAETQYF.

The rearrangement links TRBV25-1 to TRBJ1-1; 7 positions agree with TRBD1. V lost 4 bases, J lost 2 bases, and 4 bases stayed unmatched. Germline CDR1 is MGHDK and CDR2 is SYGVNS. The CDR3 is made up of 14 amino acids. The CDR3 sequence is CASSGTGVNTEAFF. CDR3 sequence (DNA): TGTGCCAGCAGTGGCACAGGGGTTAACACTGAAGCTTTCTTT.

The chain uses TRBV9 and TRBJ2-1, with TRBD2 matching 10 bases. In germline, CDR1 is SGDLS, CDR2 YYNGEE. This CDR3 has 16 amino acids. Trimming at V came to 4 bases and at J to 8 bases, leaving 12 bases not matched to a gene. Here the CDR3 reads CASSTWTSGSKYEQFF. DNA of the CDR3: TGTGCCAGCAGCACCTGGACTAGCGGTTCGAAGTATGAGCAGTTCTTC.